The TCR beta chain described here comes from a study of cytomegalovirus exposure and HLA in healthy donors. As for the study in general: The use of the same platform for the 110 or so validation repertoires and the roughly 700 first-cohort repertoires was reported by a later analysis. Study-level results: A list of approximately 150 TCR beta chains associated with cytomegalovirus was given. Among the CMV-associated chains, three were confirmed in vitro as specific for CMV antigens.

CDR1 and CDR2 (germline): MGHRA, YSYEKL. The CDR3 is 13 amino acids. The V end lost 0 bases, the J end lost 11 bases, and 10 bases lay between the germline ends. TCRdb's table, derived via immunoSEQ multiplex PCR, lists solely in-frame clones and lacks some. This table has about 58,000 clones, around nine tenths appearing once. Comments on this clone: Its matching antigen is unknown.

This chain uses TRBV4-1 with TRBJ1-4; unclear D gene. Input material: PBMCs. This TCR was sampled from a man aged 18 to 29 in good health and CMV-seronegative. CDR3 bases: TGCGCCAGCAGCCAAGAAGAGTTTGAGAAACTGTTTTTT. Translating gives CASSQEEFEKLFF.